This record covers a single TCR beta chain. This CDR3 comprises 14 residues. Germline-derived CDR1 and CDR2 are SGHAT and FQDESV (reference sequence). Losses at the gene ends were 5 bases for V and 7 bases for J; bases not matched to a gene: 10. These data originate in a study of control samples from healthy donors and cancer patients. Some clones are missing from TCRdb's copy, which holds only in-frame ones; the method was immunoSEQ multiplex PCR. The sample records some 20,000 clones, around 85% being singletons. The sequencing input was PBMCs. The TCR was taken from a man in his sixties with head and neck cancer. This rearrangement joins TRBV11-1 to TRBJ1-1, with TRBD1 matching over 7 bases. The CDR3 protein is CASSIQGNRGEAFF. The CDR3, as DNA: TGTGCCAGCAGCATCCAGGGGAACAGGGGTGAAGCTTTCTTT.